This TCR beta chain comes out of a study of blood T cell repertoires in COVID-19. Study in general: From T cells, B-cell-depleted T cells, or PBMCs came the material, which was cDNA or gDNA.

Source study methods: The authors estimated nucleated cell counts from reference gene primer amplification. The table came from immunoSEQ multiplex PCR; TCRdb's copy has only in-frame clones and leaves some out. V and J calls and clone size are those listed in that table; D and trimming were worked out from the DNA. The sample has roughly 230,000 clones; 81% are singletons. Sequencing was performed on peripheral blood. The clonotype comes from a woman older than 75 with acute or convalescent COVID-19.

CDR3 coding DNA: TGTGCCACCCGAAGGGGTCCCCTATACGAGCAGTACTTC. It encodes CATRRGPLYEQYF. The V gene is TRBV12-3 or TRBV12-4, the J gene TRBJ2-7; possibly TRBD1 for D (5 bases). The CDR3 sequence is 13 residues long. V lost 10 bases, J lost 4 bases, and 17 bases lay in between.